This paragraph reports one T cell receptor (beta chain). Its specificity is not known. These data are taken from a study of cytomegalovirus exposure and HLA in healthy donors. Study observations and caveats: Investigators reported more than 150 TCR beta chains as tied to cytomegalovirus. In vitro, a few CMV-associated chains proved specific for CMV antigens.

Data came from immunoSEQ multiplex PCR; TCRdb stores just in-frame clones and leaves some out. The table has some 260,000 clones, around 91% seen once; the top ten hold approximately 3.1%. Sequenced material: PBMCs. The sequence was obtained from a woman under 40 in good health and CMV-seronegative.

This chain's CDR3 is CASSAEGQHLGQYF. CDR3 DNA sequence: TGCGCCAGCAGCGCGGAGGGACAGCACCTCGGGCAGTACTTC. The V call is TRBV5-1, the J call TRBJ2-7, with D possibly TRBD1 on 7 matching bases. Germline V gene data show CDR1 as SGHRS and CDR2 as YFSETQ. The CDR3 extends over 14 amino acids. The ends were cut back, 4 bases at V and 9 bases at J, with 20 bases in the middle.